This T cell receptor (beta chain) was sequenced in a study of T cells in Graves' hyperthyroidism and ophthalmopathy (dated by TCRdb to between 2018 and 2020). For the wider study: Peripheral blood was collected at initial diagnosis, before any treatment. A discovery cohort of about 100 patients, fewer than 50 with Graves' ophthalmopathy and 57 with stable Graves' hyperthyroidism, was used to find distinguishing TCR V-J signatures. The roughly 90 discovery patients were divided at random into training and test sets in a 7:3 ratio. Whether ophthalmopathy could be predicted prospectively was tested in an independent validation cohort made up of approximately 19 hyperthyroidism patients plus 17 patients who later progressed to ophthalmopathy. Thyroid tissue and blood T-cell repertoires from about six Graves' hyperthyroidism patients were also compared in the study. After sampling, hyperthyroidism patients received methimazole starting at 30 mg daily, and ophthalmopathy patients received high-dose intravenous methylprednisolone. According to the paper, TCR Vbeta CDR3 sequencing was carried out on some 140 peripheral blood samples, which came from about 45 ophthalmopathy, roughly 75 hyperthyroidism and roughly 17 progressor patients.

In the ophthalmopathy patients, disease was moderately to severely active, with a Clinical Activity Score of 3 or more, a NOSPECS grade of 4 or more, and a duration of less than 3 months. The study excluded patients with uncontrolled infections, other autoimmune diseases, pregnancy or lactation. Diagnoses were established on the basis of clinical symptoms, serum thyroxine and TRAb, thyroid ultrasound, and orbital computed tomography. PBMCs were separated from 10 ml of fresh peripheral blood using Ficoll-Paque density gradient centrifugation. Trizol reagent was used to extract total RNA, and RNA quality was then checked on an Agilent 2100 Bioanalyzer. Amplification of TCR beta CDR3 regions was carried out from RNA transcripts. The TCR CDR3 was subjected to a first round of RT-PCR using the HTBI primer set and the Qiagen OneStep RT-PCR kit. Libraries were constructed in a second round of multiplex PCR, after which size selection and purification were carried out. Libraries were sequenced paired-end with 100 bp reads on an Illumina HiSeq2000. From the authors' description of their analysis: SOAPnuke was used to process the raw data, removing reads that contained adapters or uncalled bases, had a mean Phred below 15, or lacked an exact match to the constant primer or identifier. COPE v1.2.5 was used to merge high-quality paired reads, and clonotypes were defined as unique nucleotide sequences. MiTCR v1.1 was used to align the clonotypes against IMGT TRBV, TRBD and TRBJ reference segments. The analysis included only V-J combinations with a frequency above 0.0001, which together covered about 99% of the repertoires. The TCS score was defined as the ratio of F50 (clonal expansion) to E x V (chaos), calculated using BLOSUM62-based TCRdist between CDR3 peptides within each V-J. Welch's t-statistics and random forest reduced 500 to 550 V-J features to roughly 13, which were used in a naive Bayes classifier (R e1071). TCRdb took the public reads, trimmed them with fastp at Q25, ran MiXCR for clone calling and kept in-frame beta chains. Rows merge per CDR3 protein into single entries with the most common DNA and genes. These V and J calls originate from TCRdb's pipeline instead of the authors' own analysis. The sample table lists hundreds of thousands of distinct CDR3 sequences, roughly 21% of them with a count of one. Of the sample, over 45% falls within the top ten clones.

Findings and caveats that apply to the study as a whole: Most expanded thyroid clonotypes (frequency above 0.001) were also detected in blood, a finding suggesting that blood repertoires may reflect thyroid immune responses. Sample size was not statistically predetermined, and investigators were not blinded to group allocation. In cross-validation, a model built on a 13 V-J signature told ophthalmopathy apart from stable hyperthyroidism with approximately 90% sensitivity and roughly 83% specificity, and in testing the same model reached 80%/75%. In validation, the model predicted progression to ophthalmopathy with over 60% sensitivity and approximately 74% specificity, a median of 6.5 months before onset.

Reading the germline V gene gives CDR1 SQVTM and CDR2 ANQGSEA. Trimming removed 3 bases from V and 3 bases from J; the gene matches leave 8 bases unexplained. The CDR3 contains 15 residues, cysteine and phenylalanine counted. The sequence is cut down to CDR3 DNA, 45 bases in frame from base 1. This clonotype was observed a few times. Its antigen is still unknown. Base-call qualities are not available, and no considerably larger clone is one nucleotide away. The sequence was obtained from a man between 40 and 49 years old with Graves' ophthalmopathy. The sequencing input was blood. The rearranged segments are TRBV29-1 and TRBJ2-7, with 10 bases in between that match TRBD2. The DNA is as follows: TGCAGCGTTGATCCTCCTAGCGGGGGCCACTACGAGCAGTACTTC. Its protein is CSVDPPSGGHYEQYF.